The 27 T cell receptor beta chains below come from one sample, sequenced in a study of neoadjuvant anti-PD-1 for oral cavity cancer. Produced via immunoSEQ multiplex PCR; TCRdb's table is partial and in-frame only. The sample gives about 61,000 clones, around 80% of which show up once; 2.5% to 3% is in the top ten. The source was PBMCs, collected before nivolumab (anti-PD-1) treatment. The receptors shown here come from a person between 35 and 79 years old with oral cavity squamous cell carcinoma.

This rearrangement joins TRBV5-4 to TRBJ1-2; possible D gene TRBD1, 6 bases. V lost 4 bases, J lost 2 bases, and 15 bases lay in between. The CDR3 is 15 amino acids. Germline-derived CDR1 and CDR2 are SGHNT and YYREEE (reference sequence). The CDR3 loop reads CASSQVRGGNYGYTF. For the CDR3, the DNA is TGTGCCAGCAGCCAAGTGCGGGGGGGCAACTATGGCTACACCTTC. The whole variable domain, remainder taken from reference TRBV5-4 and TRBJ1-2, is ETGVTQSPTHLIKTRGQQVTLRCSSQSGHNTVSWYQQALGQGPQFIFQYYREEENGRGNFPPRFSGLQFPNYSSELNVNALELDDSALYLCASSQVRGGNYGYTFGSGTRLTVV.

V gene TRBV29-1 combines with J gene TRBJ1-1, with D tentatively TRBD1 (6 bases). CDR3 length: 13 amino acids. Looked up from germline, CDR1 is SQVTM and CDR2 is ANQGSEA. V was trimmed by 6 bases and J by 3 bases, leaving 14 bases between them. The DNA of the CDR3 is TGCAGCGTCCGGCGGGGGCCCGACACTGAAGCTTTCTTT. This gives the protein CSVRRGPDTEAFF. The variable domain in full, completed from reference TRBV29-1 and TRBJ1-1, reads SAVISQKPSRDICQRGTSLTIQCQVDSQVTMMFWYRQQPGQSLTLIATANQGSEATYESGFVIDKFPISRPNLTFSTLTVSNMSPEDSSIYLCSVRRGPDTEAFFGQGTRLTVV.

The V call is TRBV9, the J call TRBJ2-7; TRBD2 matches at 8 bases. Germline V gene lookup returns CDR1 SGDLS and CDR2 YYNGEE. J lost 1 base, V lost 2 bases, and 8 bases had no gene match. The length of the CDR3 is 16 residues. The CDR3: CASSVGFQRGSYEQYF. The CDR3 nucleotides read TGTGCCAGCAGCGTGGGTTTTCAGCGGGGGTCCTACGAGCAGTACTTC.

This clone is a singleton in its sample. V and J are TRBV21-1 and TRBJ1-2; the D call of TRBD1 is as the table states it, not checked on the DNA. TRBV21-1 is described as a pseudogene. The CDR3 is 21 amino acids. DNA of the CDR3: TGTGCCAGGCCCAACCCGACACCGCCGTGCGCAGACAGGGAGGAAGACTATGGCTACACCTTC. This codes for CARPNPTPPCADREEDYGYTF.

This clone was found once. The chain joins TRBV29-1 to TRBJ2-7; possibly TRBD1 for D (6 bases). Trimming removed 6 bases at V and 0 bases at J, with 15 bases between. Germline lookup yields CDR1 SQVTM and CDR2 ANQGSEA. The CDR3 is made up of 14 amino acids. CDR3 in DNA: TGCAGCGTCAGCCAAGGGGGAGCCTCCTACGAGCAGTACTTC. It is translated as CSVSQGGASYEQYF.

This chain joins TRBV10-1 and TRBJ1-2, with D perhaps matching TRBD1 (5 bases). The CDR3 totals 12 residues. Germline CDR1 WNHNN, CDR2 SYGVQD (reference sequence). The germline V and J ends were trimmed by 3 bases and 6 bases, with 8 bases remaining between them. The CDR3 nucleotides read TGCGCCAGCAGTGAAGGGGACCATGGCTACACCTTC. Translating it yields CASSEGDHGYTF.

The rearrangement links TRBV2 to TRBJ2-7, with unresolved D. CDR3 size: 13 residues. Between the trimmed V and J ends, which lost 0 bases and 5 bases, there was a span of 8 bases. In germline, CDR1 is SNHLY, CDR2 FYNNEI. The CDR3 loop is CASSEALRDEQYF. The DNA for the CDR3 is TGTGCCAGCAGTGAAGCGCTTCGGGACGAGCAGTACTTC.

V is TRBV29-1 and J is TRBJ1-2, with 8 bases matching TRBD1. CDR1 and CDR2 from the germline V gene are SQVTM and ANQGSEA. The ends lost 4 bases at V and 4 bases at J; junction bases unmatched: 8. This CDR3 contains 14 residues. The CDR3 DNA follows: TGCAGCGTTGGGAATCCTGACAGGGGCTATGGCTACACCTTC. As protein: CSVGNPDRGYGYTF. Based on the CDR3 plus reference TRBV29-1 and TRBJ1-2, the full variable domain is SAVISQKPSRDICQRGTSLTIQCQVDSQVTMMFWYRQQPGQSLTLIATANQGSEATYESGFVIDKFPISRPNLTFSTLTVSNMSPEDSSIYLCSVGNPDRGYGYTFGSGTRLTVV.

The chain employs TRBV13 and TRBJ1-1, with D perhaps matching TRBD1 (6 bases). CDR3 length: 14 amino acids. V gave up 5 bases and J gave up 10 bases, with 20 bases separating them. Per germline, CDR1 PRHDT and CDR2 FYEKMQ (reference sequence). This chain's CDR3 is CASSPRAHQGGAFF. In nucleotides, the CDR3 is TGTGCCAGCAGCCCCCGGGCCCATCAAGGGGGAGCTTTCTTT.

This clone was counted a single time. The rearrangement links TRBV11-2 to TRBJ1-1, with unresolved D. V lost 0 bases, J lost 8 bases, and 13 bases lay in between. The CDR3 has 14 residues. Germline CDR1 SGHAT, CDR2 FQNNGV. The CDR3 here is CASSLDMGTQEAFF. The CDR3, as DNA: TGTGCCAGCAGCTTAGATATGGGCACCCAAGAAGCTTTCTTT.

The rearrangement joins TRBV11-2 to TRBJ2-3, with TRBD2 identical over 7 bases. With V trimmed by 8 bases and J by 4 bases, 9 bases remained unmatched. The length of the CDR3 is 14 residues. Germline V gives CDR1 SGHAT, CDR2 FQNNGV. DNA of the CDR3: TGTGCCAGCGAGGGGAGGGTTGGCGCAGATACGCAGTATTTT. This encodes CASEGRVGADTQYF.

The V and J genes are TRBV10-2 and TRBJ2-7; TRBD2 aligns across 12 bases. This CDR3 contains 14 residues. The germline gives CDR1 WSHSY, CDR2 SAAADI. V trimming: 8 bases; J trimming: 6 bases; junction bases outside the gene matches: 8. Written as DNA, the CDR3 is TGCGCCAGCTCACCTAGCGGGGGGGCTACCGAGCAGTACTTC. Its protein is CASSPSGGATEQYF.

The gene calls are TRBV10-2 and TRBJ1-5, with TRBD1 matching over 9 bases. CDR3 length: 14 residues. Germline loops: CDR1 WSHSY, CDR2 SAAADI. The V segment lost 8 bases and the J segment 3 bases; nucleotides outside the gene matches: 5. The CDR3: CASGRDRVNQPQHF. CDR3 sequence (DNA): TGCGCCAGCGGCCGGGACAGGGTCAATCAGCCCCAGCATTTT.

The chain couples TRBV11-2 to TRBJ1-4, with TRBD1 matching over 7 bases. Germline values: CDR1 SGHAT, CDR2 FQNNGV. The V and J ends lost 4 bases and 4 bases, in that order; junction bases with no gene match: 3. The CDR3 length is 14 residues. CDR3 in amino acids: CASSSQGNNEKLFF. CDR3 sequence (DNA): TGTGCCAGCAGCTCACAGGGGAATAATGAAAAACTGTTTTTT.

This clone appeared a few times. Other DNA variants within this sample encode the same CDR3. The rearrangement joins TRBV7-6 to TRBJ2-2, with D perhaps being TRBD1 or TRBD2 (6 bases each). Trimming took off 5 bases at V and 1 base at J, with 8 bases between the two ends. CDR1 is SGHVS and CDR2 is FNYEAQ in the germline V gene. The CDR3 extends over 14 amino acids. For the CDR3, the DNA is TGTGCCAGCAGCGGGGGGCTGAACACCGGGGAGCTGTTTTTT. Translation gives CASSGGLNTGELFF.

This clone was seen just once. The chain recombines TRBV18 with TRBJ1-5; D is perhaps TRBD1 (5 bases). The CDR3 consists of 14 residues. Germline values: CDR1 KGHSH, CDR2 LQKENI. Trimming removed 6 bases from V and 7 bases from J, with 16 bases in between. CDR3: CASSTRGAGQPQHF. Written as DNA, the CDR3 is TGTGCCAGCTCGACACGAGGGGCTGGACAGCCCCAGCATTTT.

The chain has TRBV2 and TRBJ1-2, with D possibly matching TRBD1 (5 bases). Looked up from germline, CDR1 is SNHLY and CDR2 is FYNNEI. The CDR3 spans 16 residues. Deletions cut 6 bases from V and 6 bases from J, with 23 bases between. In DNA, the CDR3 is TGTGCCAGCAGCCCGGGCCGGGCCCGGGGGGAGGATGGCTACACCTTC. Translated: CASSPGRARGEDGYTF. Filled out from reference TRBV2 and TRBJ1-2, the complete variable domain reads EPEVTQTPSHQVTQMGQEVILRCVPISNHLYFYWYRQILGQKVEFLVSFYNNEISEKSEIFDDQFSVERPDGSNFTLKIRSTKLEDSAMYFCASSPGRARGEDGYTFGSGTRLTVV.

The rearrangement links TRBV7-7 to TRBJ1-1; D is undetermined. The V gene's germline CDR1 is SSHAT and CDR2 FNYEAQ (reference sequence). The CDR3 is 13 amino acids. V was trimmed by 5 bases and J by 0 bases, leaving 7 bases between them. The CDR3 reads CASSKTLNTEAFF. The CDR3 coding sequence is TGTGCCAGCAGCAAGACACTGAACACTGAAGCTTTCTTT.

The V gene is TRBV30, the J gene TRBJ2-5; no clear D. CDR3 length: 13 residues. Germline CDR1 reads GTSNPN; CDR2 reads SVGIG (reference sequence). The V end was cut by 0 bases, the J end by 2 bases, with 7 bases between. In DNA form, the CDR3 reads TGTGCCTGGAGTGTACGACAACAAGAGACCCAGTACTTC. Residues: CAWSVRQQETQYF.

The chain combines TRBV5-1 with TRBJ1-1, with 10 nucleotides matching TRBD1. The length of the CDR3 is 14 residues. V gave up 4 bases and J gave up 6 bases; unmatched junction bases: 6. Germline lookup yields CDR1 SGHRS and CDR2 YFSETQ. The CDR3 region is CASSPGQGWAEAFF. The CDR3 DNA is TGCGCCAGCAGCCCGGGACAGGGGTGGGCTGAAGCTTTCTTT.

This rearrangement joins TRBV28 to TRBJ2-1, with 14 bases identical to TRBD2. Per the germline V gene, CDR1 is MDHEN and CDR2 is SYDVKM. The CDR3 extends over 16 amino acids. Trimming cost V 3 bases and J 10 bases; bases outside gene matches: 8. The CDR3 reads CASSFGLAGGGQEQFF. CDR3 nucleotides: TGTGCCAGCAGTTTTGGACTAGCGGGAGGTGGGCAGGAGCAGTTCTTC.

This chain joins TRBV19 and TRBJ2-7; D remains unclear. The CDR3 has 11 residues. Deletions cut 6 bases from V and 0 bases from J, with 3 bases between. Germline V gene data show CDR1 as LNHDA and CDR2 as SQIVND (reference sequence). The CDR3 reads CASRASYEQYF. CDR3 DNA sequence: TGTGCCAGTAGGGCCTCCTACGAGCAGTACTTC.

The chain links TRBV4-1 to TRBJ2-7, with no clear D. The CDR3 length is 15 residues. Germline loops: CDR1 MGHRA, CDR2 YSYEKL. Trimming stripped 1 base from V and 2 bases from J, with 12 bases between. The CDR3: CASSQVLAVAYEQYF. CDR3 nucleotides: TGCGCCAGCAGCCAAGTATTGGCGGTCGCCTACGAGCAGTACTTC.

This clone was counted between two and nine times. The V and J genes are TRBV15 and TRBJ2-5; D is possibly TRBD2 (5 bases). The V end was cut by 0 bases, the J end by 3 bases, with 11 bases between. The length of the CDR3 is 15 residues. Germline-derived CDR1 and CDR2 are LNHNV and YYDKDF (reference sequence). CDR3 in DNA: TGTGCCACCAGCAGAGATGGAGGATACGAAGAGACCCAGTACTTC. Translating it yields CATSRDGGYEETQYF.

As DNA, the CDR3 is TGTGCCAGCTCAGCGCGGGAGACACAAGAGACCCAGTACTTC. This gives the protein CASSARETQETQYF. The chain recombines TRBV18 with TRBJ2-5; TRBD2 agrees at 7 bases. Germline V lookup: CDR1 KGHSH, CDR2 LQKENI. The CDR3 spans 14 residues. With 5 bases clipped from V and 2 bases from J, the junction kept 5 bases outside the gene matches.

This clone was detected only once. The chain joins TRBV6-1 to TRBJ2-2; the D gene is possibly TRBD1 (6 bases). V dropped 7 bases and J dropped 1 base, with 10 bases sitting between them. This CDR3 region has 14 residues. Germline-derived CDR1 and CDR2 are MNHNS and SASEGT. The CDR3 spells CASILTGNTGELFF. As DNA, the CDR3 is TGTGCCAGCATCCTGACAGGGAACACCGGGGAGCTGTTTTTT.

This clone showed up just a few times. V is TRBV6-5 and J is TRBJ2-7; D is uncertain. The CDR3 has 13 residues. With 5 bases removed from V and 1 base from J, the gap between germline ends came to 9 bases. CDR1 and CDR2 (germline): MNHEY, SVGAGI. The CDR3 region is CASSHGWSYEQYF. In DNA, the CDR3 is TGTGCCAGCAGTCACGGGTGGTCCTACGAGCAGTACTTC.